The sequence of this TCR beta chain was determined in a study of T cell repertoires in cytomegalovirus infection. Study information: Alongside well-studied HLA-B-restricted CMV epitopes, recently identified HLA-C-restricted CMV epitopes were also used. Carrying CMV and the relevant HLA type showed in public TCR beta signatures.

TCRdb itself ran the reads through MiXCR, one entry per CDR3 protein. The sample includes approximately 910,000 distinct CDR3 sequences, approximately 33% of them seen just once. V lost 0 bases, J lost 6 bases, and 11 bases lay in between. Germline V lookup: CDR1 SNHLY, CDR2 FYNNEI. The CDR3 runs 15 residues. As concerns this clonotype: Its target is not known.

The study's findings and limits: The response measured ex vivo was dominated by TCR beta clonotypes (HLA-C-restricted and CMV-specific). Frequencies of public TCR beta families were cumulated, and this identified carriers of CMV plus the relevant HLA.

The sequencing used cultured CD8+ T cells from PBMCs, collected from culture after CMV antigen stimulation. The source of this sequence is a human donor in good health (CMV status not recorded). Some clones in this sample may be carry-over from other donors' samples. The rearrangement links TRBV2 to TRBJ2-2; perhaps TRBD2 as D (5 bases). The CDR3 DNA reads TGTGCCAGCAGTGAAGCGCTTCGGGGAGCCGGGGAGCTGTTTTTT. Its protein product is CASSEALRGAGELFF. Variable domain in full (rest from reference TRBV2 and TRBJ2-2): EPEVTQTPSHQVTQMGQEVILRCVPISNHLYFYWYRQILGQKVEFLVSFYNNEISEKSEIFDDQFSVERPDGSNFTLKIRSTKLEDSAMYFCASSEALRGAGELFFGEGSRLTVL.